This T cell receptor beta chain comes out of a study of T cell repertoires in cytomegalovirus infection (dated by TCRdb to the late 2010s). With respect to the entire study: Alongside well-studied HLA-B-restricted epitopes, the peptide stimulations were aimed at recently identified HLA-C-restricted CMV epitopes, whose presentation resists viral immunomodulation. The HLA type of each donor mattered for the analysis, because public TCR beta signatures pointed to carriage of CMV infection along with the matching HLA type.

Sequenced on an Illumina HiSeq 1500. The public sequencing data were trimmed at Q25 with fastp and processed into clonotypes with MiXCR by TCRdb, which kept only in-frame beta chains. Here each entry gathers all rows of one CDR3 protein and keeps the most common genes and DNA. The sample table lists 900,000 to 950,000 distinct CDR3 sequences, roughly a third of them with a count of one. Roughly 13% of the sample is taken by the ten largest. Per the publication, the treatment or condition label means: in vitro stimulation with specific CMV peptide epitopes to enrich CMV-specific T cells. Remarks on this clonotype: Its recognized antigen is unknown. No base quality values were provided; no much bigger clone lies one nucleotide off.

Unmatched junction bases come to 13, with V trimmed by 6 bases and J by 8 bases. CDR1 SEHNR and CDR2 FQNEAQ are derived from the germline V gene (reference sequence). The CDR3 sequence holds 16 residues, the cysteine and phenylalanine included. Just CDR3 DNA is preserved here, 48 bases in frame from base 1. The paper as a whole reports these results and caveats: The ex vivo response was dominated by HLA-C-restricted CMV-specific TCR beta clonotypes, and the single most frequent clonotype in two of eight donors was supplied by these HLA-C-restricted clonotypes. In both this cohort and an independent roughly 360-donor cohort, the cumulative frequency of public TCR beta family members distinguished carriers of CMV infection plus the relevant HLA type.

The sample in question was cultured CD8+ T cells from PBMCs, obtained from culture after CMV antigen stimulation. The chain is encoded by TRBV7-9 joined to TRBJ2-1, and TRBD1 matches 10 of the central bases. This TCR was sampled from a human donor in good health (CMV status not recorded). Some clones in this sample may be carry-over from other donors' samples. The CDR3 reads CASRAPEGQGLDEQFF. The DNA is as follows: TGTGCCAGCAGGGCTCCGGAGGGACAGGGGCTCGATGAGCAGTTCTTC. The entire variable domain, with the stretches around the CDR3 drawn from the reference TRBV7-9 and TRBJ2-1 proteins, is DTGVSQNPRHKITKRGQNVTFRCDPISEHNRLYWYRQTLGQGPEFLTYFQNEAQLEKSRLLSDRFSAERPKGSFSTLEIQRTEQGDSAMYLCASRAPEGQGLDEQFFGPGTRLTVL.